This T cell receptor beta chain comes out of a study of shared clonotypes between healthy human individuals (dated by TCRdb to 2019 to 2021). About the full investigation: A couple of women and a few men aged 18 to 49 years were included in the cohort. To estimate repertoire size and how much clonotypes are shared between individuals, the study performed deep sequencing of blood TCR repertoires from a few healthy adults. For each donor, CD4 naive and CD4 memory were each given three plates, CD8 naive was given two plates, and CD8 memory was given one plate. Libraries were prepared and TCR repertoires were sequenced by different laboratories using diverse techniques, in order to increase sequencing depth and limit assay-specific biases. Between about 0.9 and 9 billion PBMCs per donor were obtained by leukapheresis. Overall study results and their limits: The small number of donors limited the genetic and exposure-history diversity represented. Compared with non-shared clonotypes, the clonotypes found in all four sorted-subset donors had higher generation probabilities. About 5% of naive CD4, roughly 3.6% of naive CD8, about 2.5% of memory CD4, and approximately 0.39% of memory CD8 clonotypes were shared across several donors. Based on pairwise subsampling, the degree of clonotype sharing among donors was expected to be affected by sequencing depth. Only blood was sampled, and tissue TCR repertoires likely differ from those in blood. Incomplete sequencing was indicated by rarefaction of sorted-subset datasets, despite the large sequencing depth. Naive subsets generally had larger estimated clonotype richness than memory subsets.

Using the deep immunoSEQ assay, TCR CDR3 regions were amplified from genomic DNA by multiplex PCR. For each cell subset, the extracted genomic DNA was distributed evenly across all wells of several immunoSEQ 96-well plates, and each plate served as one replicate. Each replicate PCR for sorted subsets received around 200 ng genomic DNA, equal to 28,000 or so T cell genomes. Purified libraries were measured with a Qubit 3.0 fluorometer, size-checked on a Bioanalyzer 2100, and measured again with the KAPA Library Quantification kit. A separate single-read 150-cycle Illumina NextSeq 550 flow cell was used to sequence each immunoSEQ 96-well plate. The paper's data handling went like this. Because the immunoSEQ output included only junctional sequences and no quality scores, the filtering could not be the same as the filtering used for full-length reads. To assign V/J genes and CDR3, sequences were annotated against IMGT germline references using PyIR, a Python wrapper for IgBLAST v1.9. Reads with weak V/J assignments (E-value above 1e-6), missing CDR3, stop codons, out-of-frame junctions, or ambiguous translated residues were removed. V3J clonotypes were defined as sequences sharing the same inferred V gene, J gene, and CDR3 amino acid sequence. To compute the percentage overlap between repertoires, the number of shared unique clonotypes was divided by the size of the smaller repertoire. Repertoire richness was assessed with RTK rarefaction, the Chao1 estimator, and Recon v2.1 estimates of unobserved clonotypes. For all TCRbeta clonotypes obtained by the gDNA method from a handful of donors, generation probabilities were computed with OLGA. TCRdb re-hosts the immuneACCESS table, in-frame sequences only. Its copies lack some clones; in the studies checked, an unresolved V gene accounts for under half of them, and the cause for the rest is not known. V and J calls and clone size follow that table, whereas D and trimming were derived from the DNA. Present in this sample are approximately 400,000 clones, 96% of which were seen just once. Around 0.32% of the sample belongs to the ten largest clones.

The CDR3 holds 16 amino acids from the cysteine to the phenylalanine. The retained sequence is limited to the CDR3, 48 bases, with the frame set at the first base. Germline trimming: 5 bases from V, 1 base from J; junction bases outside gene matches: 11. Looking up the germline V gene yields CDR1 SGHNT and CDR2 YENEEA. Details on this clone: Which antigen it targets is not known. Base qualities were left out, and no much larger clone turns up one base away.

The donors were healthy, HIV-negative adults who had no recently reported acute infections or vaccinations. All donors were Caucasian adults living in Nashville, Tennessee, USA. CD8 memory samples combined magnetically selected CD45RO+ cells with CCR7-negative CD45RA+ effector memory (TemRA) cells. Blood was collected by leukapheresis, and PBMCs were isolated by Ficoll-Histopaque density gradient centrifugation and then cryopreserved in liquid nitrogen vapor phase. Analytical flow cytometry was used to check the purity and quantity of every magnetically sorted T cell population. Each sorted fraction had its genomic DNA isolated and then quantified by UV absorbance on a Nanodrop 2000c.

The clonotype comes from a man younger than 45 in good health. Sequenced material: memory CD8+ T cells sorted from blood. The cell subset or site label for this specimen denotes: CD45RO+ cells pooled with CCR7-negative TemRA cells. The chain employs TRBV11-3 and TRBJ2-7; TRBD1 aligns with 7 central bases. The nucleotide sequence reads TGTGCCAGCAGCCCCGTCCGAGGACAGGAGTCCTACGAGCAGTACTTC. This encodes CASSPVRGQESYEQYF.